This T cell receptor beta chain was identified in a study of naive and memory T cell subsets. Two oligonucleotides, mixed equimolar, formed the beta constant-region primer covering TRBC1 and TRBC2. TCRdb used MiXCR to reprocess the UMI-ligation and nested PCR reads, holding one entry per CDR3 protein. The sample lists about 35,000 distinct CDR3 sequences, 10% to 15% occurring once. Alpha and beta libraries were amplified separately from the second PCR onward. CMV status came from CD4+ IFNgamma after overnight CMV lysate stimulation. Study-wide findings and caveats: Diversity fell and Gini index rose from naive through CM, EM, EMRA.

This CDR3 is built from 12 residues. Trimming shortened V by 2 bases and J by 6 bases, and 4 bases separated the two germline ends. The germline V gene has CDR1 MNHEY and CDR2 SVGEGT. A single count supports this clonotype. Its antigen is unknown. This TCR was sampled from a human donor in good health. The sample consisted of effector memory CD4+ T cells from blood. Regarding subset: effector memory, CD45RA- CD27-. The rearrangement uses TRBV6-2 or TRBV6-3 and TRBJ2-2; D gene uncertain. This chain's CDR3 is CASSYLAGELFF. DNA for the CDR3: TGTGCCAGCAGTTACCTAGCCGGGGAGCTGTTTTTT.